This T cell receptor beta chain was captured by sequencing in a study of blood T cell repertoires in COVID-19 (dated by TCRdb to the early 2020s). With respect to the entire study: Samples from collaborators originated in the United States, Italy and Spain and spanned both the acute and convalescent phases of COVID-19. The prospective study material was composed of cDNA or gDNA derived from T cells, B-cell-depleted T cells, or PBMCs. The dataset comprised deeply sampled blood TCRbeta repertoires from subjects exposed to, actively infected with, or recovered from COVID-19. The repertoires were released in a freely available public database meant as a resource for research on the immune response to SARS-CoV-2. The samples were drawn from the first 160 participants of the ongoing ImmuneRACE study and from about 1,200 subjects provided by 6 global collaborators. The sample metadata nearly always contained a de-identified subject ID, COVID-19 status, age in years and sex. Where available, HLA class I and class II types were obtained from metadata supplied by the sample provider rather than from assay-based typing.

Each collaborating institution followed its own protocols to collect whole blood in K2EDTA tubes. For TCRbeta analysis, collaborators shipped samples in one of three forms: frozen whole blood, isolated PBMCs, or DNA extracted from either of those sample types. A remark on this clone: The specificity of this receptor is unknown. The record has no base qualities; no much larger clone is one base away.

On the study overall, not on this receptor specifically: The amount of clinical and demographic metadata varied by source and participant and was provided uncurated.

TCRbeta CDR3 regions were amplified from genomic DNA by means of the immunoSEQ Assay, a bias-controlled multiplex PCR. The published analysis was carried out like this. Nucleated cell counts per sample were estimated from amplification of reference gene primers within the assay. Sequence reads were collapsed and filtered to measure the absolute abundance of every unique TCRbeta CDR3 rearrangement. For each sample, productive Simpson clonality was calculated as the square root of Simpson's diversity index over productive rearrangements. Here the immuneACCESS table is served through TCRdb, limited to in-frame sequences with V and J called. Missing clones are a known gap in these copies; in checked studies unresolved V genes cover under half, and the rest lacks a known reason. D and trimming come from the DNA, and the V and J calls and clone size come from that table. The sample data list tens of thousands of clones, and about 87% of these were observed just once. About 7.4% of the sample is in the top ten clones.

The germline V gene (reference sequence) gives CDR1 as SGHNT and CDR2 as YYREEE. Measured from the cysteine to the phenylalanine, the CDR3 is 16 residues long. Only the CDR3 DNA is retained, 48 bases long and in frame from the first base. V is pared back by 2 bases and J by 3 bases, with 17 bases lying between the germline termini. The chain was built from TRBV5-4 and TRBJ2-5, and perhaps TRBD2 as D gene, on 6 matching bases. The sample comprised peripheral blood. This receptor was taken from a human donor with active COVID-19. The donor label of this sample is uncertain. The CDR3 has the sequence CASSFTIGSVKETQYF. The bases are TGTGCCAGCAGCTTTACCATCGGGAGTGTTAAAGAGACCCAGTACTTC.